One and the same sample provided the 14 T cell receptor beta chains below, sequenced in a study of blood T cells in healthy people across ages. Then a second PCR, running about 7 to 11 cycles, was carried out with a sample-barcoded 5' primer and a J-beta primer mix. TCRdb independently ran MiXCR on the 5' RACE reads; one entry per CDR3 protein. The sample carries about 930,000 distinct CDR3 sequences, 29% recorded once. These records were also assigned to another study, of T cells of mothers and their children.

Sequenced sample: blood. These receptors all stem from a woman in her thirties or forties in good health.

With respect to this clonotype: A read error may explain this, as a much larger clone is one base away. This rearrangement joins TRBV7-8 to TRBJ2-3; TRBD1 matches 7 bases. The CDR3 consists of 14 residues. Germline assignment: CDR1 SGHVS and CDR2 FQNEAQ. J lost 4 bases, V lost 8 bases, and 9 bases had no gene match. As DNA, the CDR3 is TGTGCCAGCGGGGCCCACAGGGGATCAGATACGCAGTATTTT. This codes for CASGAHRGSDTQYF.

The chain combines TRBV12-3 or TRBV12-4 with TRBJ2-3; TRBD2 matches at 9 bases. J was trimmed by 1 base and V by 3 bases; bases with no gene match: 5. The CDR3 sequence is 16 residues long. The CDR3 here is CASSLHSGGGTDTQYF. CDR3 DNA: TGTGCCAGCAGTTTGCATAGCGGGGGAGGCACAGATACGCAGTATTTT.

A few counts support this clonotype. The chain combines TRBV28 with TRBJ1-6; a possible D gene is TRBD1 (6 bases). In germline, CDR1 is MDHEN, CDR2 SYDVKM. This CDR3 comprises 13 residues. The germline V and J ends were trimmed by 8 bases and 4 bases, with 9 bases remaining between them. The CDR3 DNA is TGTGCCAGCCTGGACAGTTATAATTCACCCCTCCACTTT. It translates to CASLDSYNSPLHF.

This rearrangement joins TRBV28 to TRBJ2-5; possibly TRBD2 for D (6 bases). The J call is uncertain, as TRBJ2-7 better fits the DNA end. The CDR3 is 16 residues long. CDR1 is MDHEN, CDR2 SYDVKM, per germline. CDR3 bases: TGTGCCAGCAGTTCCCCTCAGAGTAGCGGTGTCTACGAGCAGTACTTC. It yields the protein CASSSPQSSGVYEQYF.

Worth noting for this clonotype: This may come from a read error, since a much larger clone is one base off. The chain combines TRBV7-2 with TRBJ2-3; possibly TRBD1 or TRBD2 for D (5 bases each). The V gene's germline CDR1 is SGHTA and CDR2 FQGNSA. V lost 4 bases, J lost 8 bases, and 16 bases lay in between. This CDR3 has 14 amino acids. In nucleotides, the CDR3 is TGTGCCAGCAGCTCCCTCGGGACCAAAGGTACGCAGTATTTT. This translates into CASSSLGTKGTQYF.

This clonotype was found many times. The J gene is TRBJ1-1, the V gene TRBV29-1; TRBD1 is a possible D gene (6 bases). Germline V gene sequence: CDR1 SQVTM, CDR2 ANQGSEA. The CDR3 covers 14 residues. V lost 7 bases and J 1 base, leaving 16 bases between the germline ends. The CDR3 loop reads CSATLGAGNTEAFF. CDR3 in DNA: TGCAGCGCAACCTTGGGGGCGGGGAACACTGAAGCTTTCTTT.

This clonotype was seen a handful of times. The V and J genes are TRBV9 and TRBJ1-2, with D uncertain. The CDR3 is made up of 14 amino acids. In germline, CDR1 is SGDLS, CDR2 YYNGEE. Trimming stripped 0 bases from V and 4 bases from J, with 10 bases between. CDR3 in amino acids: CASSVDGSSYGYTF. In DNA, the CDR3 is TGTGCCAGCAGCGTAGACGGGTCCAGCTATGGCTACACCTTC.

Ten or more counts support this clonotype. The CDR3 coding sequence is TGTGCCAGCAGTGCCGGGACAGGGGTGATCTATGGCTACACCTTC. Its protein product is CASSAGTGVIYGYTF. The chain recombines TRBV6-5 with TRBJ1-2; 10 bases are a match to TRBD1. The germline V gene encodes CDR1 MNHEY and CDR2 SVGAGI. This CDR3 region has 15 residues. V lost 5 bases to trimming and J lost 4 bases; unmatched junction nucleotides: 7.

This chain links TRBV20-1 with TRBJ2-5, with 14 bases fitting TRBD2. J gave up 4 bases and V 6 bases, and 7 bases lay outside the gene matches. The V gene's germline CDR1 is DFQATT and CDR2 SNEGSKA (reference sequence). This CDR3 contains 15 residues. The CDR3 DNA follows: TGCAGTGCCCGGACTAGCGGGGGGTCCTTAGAGACCCAGTACTTC. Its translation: CSARTSGGSLETQYF.

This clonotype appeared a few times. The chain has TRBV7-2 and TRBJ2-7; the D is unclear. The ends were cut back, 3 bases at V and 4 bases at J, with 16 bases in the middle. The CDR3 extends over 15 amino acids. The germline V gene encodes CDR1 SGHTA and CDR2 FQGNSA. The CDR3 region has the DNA TGTGCCAGCAGCTTCTCAGGTCCTGGGTCTTACGAGCAGTACTTC. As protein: CASSFSGPGSYEQYF.

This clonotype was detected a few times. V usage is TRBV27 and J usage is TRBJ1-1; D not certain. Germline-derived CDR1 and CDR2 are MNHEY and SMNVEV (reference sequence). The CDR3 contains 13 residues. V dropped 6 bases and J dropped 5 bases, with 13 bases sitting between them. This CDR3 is CASSHQLSTEAFF. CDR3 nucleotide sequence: TGTGCCAGCAGCCACCAGCTCTCTACTGAAGCTTTCTTT.

The CDR3 sequence is CASSYSSGALTDTQYF. CDR3 DNA: TGTGCCAGCAGTTACTCGTCGGGGGCCCTCACAGATACGCAGTATTTT. This chain uses TRBV6-6 with TRBJ2-3; D may correspond to TRBD1 or TRBD2 (6 bases each). The CDR3 loop spans 16 amino acids. V dropped 0 bases and J dropped 2 bases, with 12 bases sitting between them. Germline loops: CDR1 MNHNY, CDR2 SVGAGI (reference sequence).

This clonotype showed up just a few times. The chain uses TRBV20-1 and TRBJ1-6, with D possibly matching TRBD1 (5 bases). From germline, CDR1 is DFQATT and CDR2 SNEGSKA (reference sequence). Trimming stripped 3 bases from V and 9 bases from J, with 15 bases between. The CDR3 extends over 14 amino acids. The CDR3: CSARIRDWGSPLHF. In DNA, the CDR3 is TGCAGTGCTAGGATCAGGGATTGGGGTTCACCCCTCCACTTT.

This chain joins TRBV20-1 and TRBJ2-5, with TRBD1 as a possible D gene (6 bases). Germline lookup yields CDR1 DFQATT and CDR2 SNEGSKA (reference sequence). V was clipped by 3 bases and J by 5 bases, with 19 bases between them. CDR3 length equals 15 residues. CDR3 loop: CSASGTGIRLETQYF. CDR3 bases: TGCAGTGCTAGCGGAACAGGGATTCGACTGGAGACCCAGTACTTC.